This T cell receptor beta chain was observed in a study of blood T cell repertoires in COVID-19. Across the study: Donors in the United States, Italy and Spain gave samples during acute or convalescent COVID-19. Nucleic acid was either cDNA or gDNA, and it came from T cells, B-cell-depleted T cells, or PBMCs.

Germline V lookup: CDR1 SGDLS, CDR2 YYNGEE. V shed 5 bases and J 4 bases; nucleotides not matched to a gene: 6. This CDR3 has 15 amino acids. Original methodology: Quantification of nucleated cells was approximated via reference gene primer amplification. Using immunoSEQ multiplex PCR, the repertoire was profiled, and TCRdb retains in-frame clones only, with some absent. V, J and clone size are those of that table, while D and trimming were read from the DNA. Of 290,000 or so clones listed, roughly 86% are singletons. Sequencing was carried out using peripheral blood. This chain links TRBV9 with TRBJ2-1; TRBD2 aligns across 10 bases. The source of this sequence is a man between 65 and 85 years old with acute or convalescent COVID-19. The CDR3 coding sequence is TGTGCCAGCAGTGGTAGCGGGGGGACATACAATGAGCAGTTCTTC. Protein sequence: CASSGSGGTYNEQFF.